These 27 T cell receptor beta chains were sequenced from one sample in a study of technical replicates of blood from several donors. Libraries were prepared by immunoSEQ multiplex PCR; TCRdb keeps only in-frame clonotypes and omits some of them. The sample records about 14,000 clones, approximately 78% being singletons. The sample consisted of PBMCs. These receptors all come from a human donor in good health.

The chain joins TRBV30 to TRBJ1-2, with a possible D match to TRBD1 (6 bases). Germline-derived CDR1 and CDR2 are GTSNPN and SVGIG (reference sequence). This CDR3 region has 14 residues. Trimming shortened V by 4 bases and J by 8 bases, and 20 bases separated the two germline ends. The CDR3 DNA follows: TGTGCCTGGACTCCTCAAGGGGCAGGGGAGGGCTACACCTTC. Translating it yields CAWTPQGAGEGYTF.

In its sample, this clone was seen once. The chain links TRBV19 to TRBJ1-2, with D possibly matching TRBD1 (6 bases). CDR1 is LNHDA and CDR2 is SQIVND in the germline V gene (reference sequence). V was clipped by 3 bases and J by 2 bases, with 25 bases between them. The CDR3 sequence is 19 residues long. CDR3 sequence (DNA): TGTGCCAGTAGTATCCGAGACAGGTTCTACGCCGCGGAGAACTATGGCTACACCTTC. Its protein product is CASSIRDRFYAAENYGYTF.

This chain connects TRBV19 to TRBJ1-1; D gene unclear. The CDR3 covers 13 residues. Trimming stripped 8 bases from V and 2 bases from J, with 12 bases between. CDR1 is LNHDA and CDR2 is SQIVND in the germline V gene (reference sequence). The CDR3 protein is CASGGAVNTEAFF. The CDR3, as DNA: TGTGCCAGTGGAGGTGCAGTAAACACTGAAGCTTTCTTT.

CDR3 bases: TGTGCCAGCAGCGTAGGAGGTGGGGCTAGCACAGATACGCAGTATTTT. As protein: CASSVGGGASTDTQYF. The V gene is TRBV9, the J gene TRBJ2-3, with D maybe TRBD1 (5 bases). The V end lost 0 bases, the J end lost 0 bases, and 11 bases lay between the germline ends. The CDR3 loop spans 16 amino acids. Germline V gene sequence: CDR1 SGDLS, CDR2 YYNGEE.

This chain uses TRBV5-1 with TRBJ2-1; TRBD2 aligns across 7 bases. This CDR3 comprises 15 residues. The V segment lost 7 bases and the J segment 7 bases; nucleotides outside the gene matches: 14. CDR1 is SGHRS, CDR2 YFSETQ, per germline. Here the CDR3 DNA reads TGCGCCAGCTCCCCTACGGCGGGAGAAGGTAATGAGCAGTTCTTC. Translating it yields CASSPTAGEGNEQFF.

The rearrangement joins TRBV2 to TRBJ1-5; 9 bases map to TRBD1. Germline values: CDR1 SNHLY, CDR2 FYNNEI. This CDR3 is built from 14 residues. The J segment lost 5 bases and the V segment lost 4 bases, leaving 3 bases of the junction unmatched. For the CDR3, the DNA is TGTGCCAGCAGTGGGGGACAGGGTTATCAGCCCCAGCATTTT. As protein: CASSGGQGYQPQHF. The full variable domain, its missing parts supplied by reference TRBV2 and TRBJ1-5, is EPEVTQTPSHQVTQMGQEVILRCVPISNHLYFYWYRQILGQKVEFLVSFYNNEISEKSEIFDDQFSVERPDGSNFTLKIRSTKLEDSAMYFCASSGGQGYQPQHFGDGTRLSIL.

The J gene is TRBJ2-5, the V gene TRBV6-1; weak D call: TRBD2 (5 bases). The CDR3 has 14 amino acids. Trimming removed 1 base from V and 5 bases from J, with 11 bases in between. In germline, CDR1 is MNHNS, CDR2 SASEGT. The CDR3 spells CASSEGPAAETQYF. In DNA, the CDR3 is TGTGCCAGCAGTGAAGGGCCAGCGGCGGAGACCCAGTACTTC.

This clone appeared a few times. The V call is TRBV6-5, the J call TRBJ2-5; 11 positions match TRBD2. With V trimmed by 4 bases and J by 1 base, 5 bases remained unmatched. CDR1 and CDR2 from the germline V gene are MNHEY and SVGAGI. This CDR3 is built from 16 residues. The CDR3 coding sequence is TGTGCCAGCAGTTGGACCGGGACTAGCGGCCAAGAGACCCAGTACTTC. It translates to CASSWTGTSGQETQYF.

The rearrangement uses TRBV9 and TRBJ1-1; the match to TRBD1 covers 10 bases. The germline V gene encodes CDR1 SGDLS and CDR2 YYNGEE. CDR3 size: 17 residues. V lost 2 bases, J lost 1 base, and 8 bases stayed unmatched. The CDR3 here is CASSVSRDRGGNTEAFF. CDR3 nucleotide sequence: TGTGCCAGCAGCGTTTCCCGGGACAGGGGCGGGAACACTGAAGCTTTCTTT. The complete variable domain, with remaining parts taken from reference TRBV9 and TRBJ1-1, reads DSGVTQTPKHLITATGQRVTLRCSPRSGDLSVYWYQQSLDQGLQFLIQYYNGEERAKGNILERFSAQQFPDLHSELNLSSLELGDSALYFCASSVSRDRGGNTEAFFGQGTRLTVV.

This clone was seen a single time. J is TRBJ1-1 and V is TRBV27, with 10 bases aligning to TRBD1. The CDR3 is made up of 15 amino acids. CDR1 and CDR2 (germline): MNHEY, SMNVEV (reference sequence). J lost 1 base, V lost 2 bases, and 1 base had no gene match. For the CDR3, the DNA is TGTGCCAGCAGTTTAAGGACAGGGGGGAACACTGAAGCTTTCTTT. Encoded protein: CASSLRTGGNTEAFF.

The chain is built from TRBV7-9 and TRBJ1-1; 10 bases match TRBD1. V gave up 0 bases and J gave up 6 bases; unmatched junction bases: 7. Germline V gives CDR1 SEHNR, CDR2 FQNEAQ (reference sequence). The CDR3 totals 16 residues. The CDR3 DNA sequence: TGTGCCAGCAGCTTAGCGTGGACAGGGGGAAGGGCTGAAGCTTTCTTT. Protein product: CASSLAWTGGRAEAFF.

The rearrangement joins TRBV21-1 to TRBJ2-7; the DNA was not compared with TRBD2, the D call given in the table. TRBV21-1 is a pseudogene locus. The CDR3 has 20 amino acids. The CDR3 sequence: CASSFPRTSGNNSFSYEQYF. Here the CDR3 DNA reads TGTGCCAGCAGCTTCCCACGGACTAGCGGGAACAATAGCTTTTCCTACGAGCAGTACTTC.

The CDR3 reads CSVTGTSRDEQFF. CDR3 DNA sequence: TGCAGCGTCACCGGGACTAGCAGGGATGAGCAGTTCTTC. The rearrangement links TRBV29-1 to TRBJ2-1; 9 positions match TRBD2. The CDR3 totals 13 residues. Trimming removed 6 bases from V and 8 bases from J; junction bases left unmatched: 8. Per germline, CDR1 SQVTM and CDR2 ANQGSEA.

This chain uses TRBV2 with TRBJ2-2; 10 positions agree with TRBD2. Losses at the gene ends were 6 bases for V and 6 bases for J; bases not matched to a gene: 13. CDR1 is SNHLY and CDR2 is FYNNEI in the germline V gene. This CDR3 contains 17 residues. The CDR3 reads CASSLPRTSGEAGELFF. CDR3 sequence (DNA): TGTGCCAGCAGCCTCCCACGGACTAGCGGCGAGGCCGGGGAGCTGTTTTTT. The variable domain in full, completed from reference TRBV2 and TRBJ2-2, reads EPEVTQTPSHQVTQMGQEVILRCVPISNHLYFYWYRQILGQKVEFLVSFYNNEISEKSEIFDDQFSVERPDGSNFTLKIRSTKLEDSAMYFCASSLPRTSGEAGELFFGEGSRLTVL.

This clone was detected a few times. This chain connects TRBV2 to TRBJ1-2; the D gene is possibly TRBD1 (5 bases). V lost 11 bases to trimming and J lost 3 bases, with 22 bases between them. CDR3 length equals 15 residues. From germline, CDR1 is SNHLY and CDR2 FYNNEI. The DNA of the CDR3 is TGTGCCCAATCCAGTGCAGGGAGCGGGGACTATGGCTACACCTTC. It is translated as CAQSSAGSGDYGYTF. The variable domain in full, with the rest retrieved from reference TRBV2 and TRBJ1-2, is EPEVTQTPSHQVTQMGQEVILRCVPISNHLYFYWYRQILGQKVEFLVSFYNNEISEKSEIFDDQFSVERPDGSNFTLKIRSTKLEDSAMYFCAQSSAGSGDYGYTFGSGTRLTVV.

The chain uses TRBV6-5 and TRBJ2-3; D uncertain. In germline, CDR1 is MNHEY, CDR2 SVGAGI. CDR3 length equals 14 residues. V was cut by 5 bases and J by 4 bases, with 13 bases left in between. CDR3: CASSQLQLSDTQYF. The CDR3 bases are TGTGCCAGCAGTCAGTTACAGTTGTCAGATACGCAGTATTTT.

V gene TRBV6-6 combines with J gene TRBJ1-5, with D unresolved. Germline assignment: CDR1 MNHNY and CDR2 SVGAGI (reference sequence). Trimming shortened V by 0 bases and J by 5 bases, and 14 bases separated the two germline ends. There are 16 residues in the CDR3. CDR3 coding DNA: TGTGCCAGCAGTTACTCGGAGCTAAACATGGATCAGCCCCAGCATTTT. Amino acid sequence: CASSYSELNMDQPQHF.

The rearrangement joins TRBV27 to TRBJ1-1; 7 nucleotides agree with TRBD1. CDR3 length: 14 amino acids. Looked up from germline, CDR1 is MNHEY and CDR2 is SMNVEV (reference sequence). V shed 2 bases, J shed 1 base, and the junction held 1 base outside the gene matches. CDR3 coding DNA: TGTGCCAGCAGTTTAGGGACAGAGAACACTGAAGCTTTCTTT. Protein: CASSLGTENTEAFF.

In its sample, this clone was seen once. The chain is built from TRBV30 and TRBJ2-3, with 9 bases lining up with TRBD2. The trim removed 0 bases at V and 1 base at J, leaving 14 bases unmatched. The germline V gene encodes CDR1 GTSNPN and CDR2 SVGIG (reference sequence). The length of the CDR3 is 19 residues. In nucleotides, the CDR3 is TGTGCCTGGAGTGTCCCTCGGTGGCGGGAGGGCTCTCGCACAGATACGCAGTATTTT. Amino acids: CAWSVPRWREGSRTDTQYF.

The rearrangement links TRBV10-3 to TRBJ2-1; D is possibly TRBD1 (7 bases). This CDR3 comprises 15 residues. The V gene lost 2 bases and the J gene lost 8 bases, with 16 bases spanning the gap. The germline V gene has CDR1 ENHRY and CDR2 SYGVKD. The CDR3 coding sequence is TGTGCCATCAGTGAGCGAGGGCAGGGGGGCGATGAGCAGTTCTTC. Amino acid sequence: CAISERGQGGDEQFF.

The chain links TRBV28 to TRBJ1-2; TRBD1 is a possible D gene (6 bases). The germline V gene has CDR1 MDHEN and CDR2 SYDVKM. This CDR3 has 14 residues. V was pared by 2 bases and J by 2 bases, with 9 bases between. CDR3 sequence: CASSLVDRNYGYTF. The DNA for the CDR3 is TGTGCCAGCAGTTTAGTGGACAGAAACTATGGCTACACCTTC.

The chain combines TRBV2 with TRBJ2-7; D is undetermined. Trimming took off 3 bases at V and 6 bases at J, with 6 bases between the two ends. The CDR3 sequence is 11 residues long. Germline-derived CDR1 and CDR2 are SNHLY and FYNNEI. In nucleotides, the CDR3 is TGTGCCAGCAGTGAGGTCGGCGAGCAGTACTTC. Its translation: CASSEVGEQYF.

The chain recombines TRBV2 with TRBJ2-7; the match to TRBD1 covers 8 bases. CDR3 length equals 13 residues. Germline values: CDR1 SNHLY, CDR2 FYNNEI. V dropped 7 bases and J dropped 1; count of bases not matched to a gene: 3. The CDR3 is CASNGQGSYEQYF. The CDR3 coding sequence is TGTGCCAGCAACGGACAGGGTTCCTACGAGCAGTACTTC.

V is TRBV11-2 and J is TRBJ1-1, with D uncertain. This CDR3 spans 13 amino acids. V lost 4 bases, J lost 3 bases, and 9 bases lay in between. Germline CDR1 is SGHAT and CDR2 is FQNNGV. The CDR3 spells CASSSQRDTEAFF. DNA of the CDR3: TGTGCCAGCAGCTCACAACGGGACACTGAAGCTTTCTTT.

The chain uses TRBV5-1 and TRBJ2-1, with 12 bases lining up with TRBD2. The germline V gene has CDR1 SGHRS and CDR2 YFSETQ. V was clipped by 1 base and J by 6 bases; unmatched bases: 2. This CDR3 spans 15 amino acids. The CDR3 protein is CASSLTSGRLNEQFF. CDR3 sequence (DNA): TGCGCCAGCAGCTTGACTAGCGGGAGGCTCAATGAGCAGTTCTTC.

This clone was seen more than once but under ten times. V gene TRBV30 combines with J gene TRBJ1-1; a possible D gene is TRBD1 (5 bases). This CDR3 spans 15 amino acids. The germline V gene encodes CDR1 GTSNPN and CDR2 SVGIG (reference sequence). V was pared by 0 bases and J by 6 bases, with 17 bases between. The CDR3 coding sequence is TGTGCCTGGAGTGTATATCGGGGGGGAAACGCTGAAGCTTTCTTT. As protein: CAWSVYRGGNAEAFF.

This clone appeared a few times. J is TRBJ2-3 and V is TRBV6-1, with 9 bases aligning to TRBD1. The V and J ends lost 7 bases and 4 bases, in that order; junction bases with no gene match: 6. CDR1 is MNHNS, CDR2 SASEGT, per germline. This CDR3 is 14 amino acids long. CDR3 residues: CASKDRGEADTQYF. The DNA for the CDR3 is TGTGCCAGCAAGGACAGGGGAGAAGCAGATACGCAGTATTTT.